This paragraph reports one TCR beta chain. The data stem from a study of OX40 agonist ivuxolimab in advanced cancers. Measured with immunoSEQ multiplex PCR; TCRdb has only the in-frame clones, and not every one. Of roughly 30,000 clones listed, roughly 80% are singletons. The CDR3 loop spans 16 amino acids. The germline V gene has CDR1 SGHRS and CDR2 YFSETQ. The J segment lost 1 base and the V segment lost 5 bases, leaving 5 bases of the junction unmatched. The rearrangement uses TRBV5-1 and TRBJ2-1; TRBD2 aligns across 11 bases. The sequence was collected from an adult with an advanced solid tumor such as melanoma, head and neck, liver or kidney cancer. Sequenced material: CD4+ or CD8+ T cells sorted from blood, taken in a trial of the OX40 agonist ivuxolimab. CDR3 region: CASRVTSGSSYNEQFF. The CDR3 DNA is TGCGCCAGCAGGGTAACTAGCGGGAGTTCCTACAATGAGCAGTTCTTC.